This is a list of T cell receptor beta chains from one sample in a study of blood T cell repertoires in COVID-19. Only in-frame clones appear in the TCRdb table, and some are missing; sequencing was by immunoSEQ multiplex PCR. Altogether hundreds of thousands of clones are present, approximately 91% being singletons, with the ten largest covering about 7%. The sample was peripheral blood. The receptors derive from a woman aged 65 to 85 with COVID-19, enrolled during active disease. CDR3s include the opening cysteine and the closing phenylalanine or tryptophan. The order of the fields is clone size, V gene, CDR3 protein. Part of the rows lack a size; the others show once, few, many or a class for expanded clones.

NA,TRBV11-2,CASLTRGGAGFYNEQFF
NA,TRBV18,CASSPGWTGRHTEAFF
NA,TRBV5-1,CASSLWGGPVGELFF
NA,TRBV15,CATSREGTGGSGYTF
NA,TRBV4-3,CASSHRGDEQYF
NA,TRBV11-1,CASSFLPAGAQETQYF
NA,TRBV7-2,CASSFRRENTEAFF
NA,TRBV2,CASSQLGVGEQYF
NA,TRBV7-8,CASSLVDTPSLEQYF
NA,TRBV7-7,CASSRTSGGADTQYF
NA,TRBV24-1,CATSDSGLRDEQFF
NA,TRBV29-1,CSVAVDRTNEQYF
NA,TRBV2,CASSLNTEAFF
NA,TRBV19,CASSKTGGEAGNTIYF
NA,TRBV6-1,CASSEAGAGGETQYF
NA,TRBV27,CASSSPGTAPGYTF
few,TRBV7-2,CASSLHGSGNTIYF
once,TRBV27,CASSFGTGNGYTF
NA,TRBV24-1,CATSDWGQYTDTQYF
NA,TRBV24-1,CATSAFGAEQFF
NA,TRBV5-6,CASSWEDRTWETQYF
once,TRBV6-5,CASSYDGGFVYEQYF
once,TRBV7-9,CASSPSLIRQGPSGNTIYF
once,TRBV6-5,CASFYREVGGNTIYF